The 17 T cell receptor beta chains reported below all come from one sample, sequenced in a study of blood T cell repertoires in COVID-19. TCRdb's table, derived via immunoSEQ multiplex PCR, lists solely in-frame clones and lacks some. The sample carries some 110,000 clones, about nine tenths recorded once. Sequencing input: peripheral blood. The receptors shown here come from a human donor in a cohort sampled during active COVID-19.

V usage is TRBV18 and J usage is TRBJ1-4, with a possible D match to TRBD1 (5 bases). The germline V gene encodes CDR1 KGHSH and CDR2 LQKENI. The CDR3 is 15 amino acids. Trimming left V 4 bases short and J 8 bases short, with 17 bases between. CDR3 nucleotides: TGTGCCAGCTCACGAGCAACCAGGGATTCCGAAAAACTGTTTTTT. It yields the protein CASSRATRDSEKLFF.

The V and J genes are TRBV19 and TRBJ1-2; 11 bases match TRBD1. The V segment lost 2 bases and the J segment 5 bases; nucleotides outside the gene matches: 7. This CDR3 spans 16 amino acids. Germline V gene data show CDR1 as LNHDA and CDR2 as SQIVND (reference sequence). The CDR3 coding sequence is TGTGCCAGTAGTATATCGGACAGGGGGCGTGTTTATGGCTACACCTTC. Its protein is CASSISDRGRVYGYTF.

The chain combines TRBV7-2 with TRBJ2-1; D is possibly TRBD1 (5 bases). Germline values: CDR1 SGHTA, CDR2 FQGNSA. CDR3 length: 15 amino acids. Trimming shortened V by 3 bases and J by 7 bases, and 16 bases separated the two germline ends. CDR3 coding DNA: TGTGCCAGCAGCTTTTTAGGGGTCGTGGGGAATGAGCAGTTCTTC. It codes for CASSFLGVVGNEQFF. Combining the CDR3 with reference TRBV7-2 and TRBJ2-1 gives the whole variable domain GAGVSQSPSNKVTEKGKDVELRCDPISGHTALYWYRQSLGQGLEFLIYFQGNSAPDKSGLPSDRFSAERTGGSVSTLTIQRTQQEDSAVYLCASSFLGVVGNEQFFGPGTRLTVL.

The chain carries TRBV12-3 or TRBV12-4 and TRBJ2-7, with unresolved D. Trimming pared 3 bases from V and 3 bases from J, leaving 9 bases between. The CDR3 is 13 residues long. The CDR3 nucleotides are TGTGCCAGCAGTTTCGAGCTAAACTACGAGCAGTACTTC. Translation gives CASSFELNYEQYF.

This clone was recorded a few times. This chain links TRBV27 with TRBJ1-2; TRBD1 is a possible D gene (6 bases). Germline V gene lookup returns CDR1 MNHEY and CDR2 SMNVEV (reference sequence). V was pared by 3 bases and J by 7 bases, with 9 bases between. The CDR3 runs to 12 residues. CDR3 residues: CASSFRGGGYTF. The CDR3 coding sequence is TGTGCCAGCAGTTTTAGAGGGGGTGGCTACACCTTC.

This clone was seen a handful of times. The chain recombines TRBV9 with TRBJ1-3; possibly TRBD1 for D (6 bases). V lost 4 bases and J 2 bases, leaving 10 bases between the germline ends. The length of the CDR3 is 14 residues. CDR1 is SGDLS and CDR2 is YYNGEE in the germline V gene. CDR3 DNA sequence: TGTGCCAGCAGCATACAGGGTGCTGGAAACACCATATATTTT. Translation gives CASSIQGAGNTIYF.

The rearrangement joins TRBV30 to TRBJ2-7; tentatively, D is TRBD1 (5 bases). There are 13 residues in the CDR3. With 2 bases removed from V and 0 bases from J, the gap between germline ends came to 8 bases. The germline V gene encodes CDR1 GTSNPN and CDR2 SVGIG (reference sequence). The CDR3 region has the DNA TGTGCCTGGAGTACGACAGTCTCCTACGAGCAGTACTTC. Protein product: CAWSTTVSYEQYF. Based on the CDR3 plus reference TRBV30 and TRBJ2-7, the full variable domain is SQTIHQWPATLVQPVGSPLSLECTVEGTSNPNLYWYRQAAGRGLQLLFYSVGIGQISSEVPQNLSASRPQDRQFILSSKKLLLSDSGFYLCAWSTTVSYEQYFGPGTRLTVT.

CDR3 amino acids: CASSERGDLVREQYF. CDR3 nucleotides: TGTGCCAGCAGCGAGCGGGGGGACCTCGTTCGGGAGCAGTACTTC. The V and J genes are TRBV9 and TRBJ2-7; TRBD2 matches 9 bases. Germline V gene lookup returns CDR1 SGDLS and CDR2 YYNGEE. The CDR3 spans 15 residues. V lost 3 bases, J lost 7 bases, and 11 bases stayed unmatched.

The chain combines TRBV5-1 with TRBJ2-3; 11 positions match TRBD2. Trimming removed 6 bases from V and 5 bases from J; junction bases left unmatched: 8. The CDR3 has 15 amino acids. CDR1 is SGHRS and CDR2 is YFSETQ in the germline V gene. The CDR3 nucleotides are TGCGCCAGCATCATGGGGCTAGCGGGAGGAGATACGCAGTATTTT. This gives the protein CASIMGLAGGDTQYF.

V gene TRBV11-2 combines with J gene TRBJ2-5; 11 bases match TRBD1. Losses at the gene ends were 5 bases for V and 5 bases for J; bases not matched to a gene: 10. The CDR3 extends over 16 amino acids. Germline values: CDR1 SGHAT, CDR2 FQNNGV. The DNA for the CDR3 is TGTGCCAGCAGCACCATGGGGACAGGGGGTGGGGAGACCCAGTACTTC. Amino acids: CASSTMGTGGGETQYF.

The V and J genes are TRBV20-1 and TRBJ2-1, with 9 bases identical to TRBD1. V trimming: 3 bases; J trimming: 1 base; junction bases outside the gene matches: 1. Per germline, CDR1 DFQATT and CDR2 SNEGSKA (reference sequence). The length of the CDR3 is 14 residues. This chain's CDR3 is CSASGTGSYNEQFF. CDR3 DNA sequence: TGCAGTGCTAGTGGGACAGGGTCCTACAATGAGCAGTTCTTC.

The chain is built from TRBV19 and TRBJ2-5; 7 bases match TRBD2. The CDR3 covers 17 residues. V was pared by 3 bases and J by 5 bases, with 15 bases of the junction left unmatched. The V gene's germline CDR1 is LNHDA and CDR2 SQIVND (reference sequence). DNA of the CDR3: TGTGCCAGTAGTATTGAAGCGGGGACTCCCCTAGGGGAGACCCAGTACTTC. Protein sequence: CASSIEAGTPLGETQYF.

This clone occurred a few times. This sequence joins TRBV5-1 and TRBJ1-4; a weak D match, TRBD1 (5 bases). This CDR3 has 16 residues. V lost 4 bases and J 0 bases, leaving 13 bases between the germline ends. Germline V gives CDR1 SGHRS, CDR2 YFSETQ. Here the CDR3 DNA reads TGCGCCAGCAGCCAGCGGGACGTTGCAACTAATGAAAAACTGTTTTTT. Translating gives CASSQRDVATNEKLFF. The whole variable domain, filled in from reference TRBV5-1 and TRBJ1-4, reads KAGVTQTPRYLIKTRGQQVTLSCSPISGHRSVSWYQQTPGQGLQFLFEYFSETQRNKGNFPGRFSGRQFSNSRSEMNVSTLELGDSALYLCASSQRDVATNEKLFFGSGTQLSVL.

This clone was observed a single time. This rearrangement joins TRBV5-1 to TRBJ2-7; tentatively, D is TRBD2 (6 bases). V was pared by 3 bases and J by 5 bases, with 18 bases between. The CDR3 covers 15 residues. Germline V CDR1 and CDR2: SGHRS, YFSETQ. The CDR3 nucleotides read TGCGCCAGCAGCTCCGGACCGGCTCGCGGGAACGAGCAGTACTTC. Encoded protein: CASSSGPARGNEQYF.

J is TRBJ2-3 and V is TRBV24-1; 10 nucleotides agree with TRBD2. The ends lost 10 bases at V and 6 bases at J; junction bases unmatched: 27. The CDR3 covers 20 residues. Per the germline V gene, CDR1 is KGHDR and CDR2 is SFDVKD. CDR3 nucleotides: TGTGCCACTGCCCCCGTGGGGGGTGGTAGCGGGAGGCCCCTTCGGGATACGCAGTATTTT. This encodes CATAPVGGGSGRPLRDTQYF.

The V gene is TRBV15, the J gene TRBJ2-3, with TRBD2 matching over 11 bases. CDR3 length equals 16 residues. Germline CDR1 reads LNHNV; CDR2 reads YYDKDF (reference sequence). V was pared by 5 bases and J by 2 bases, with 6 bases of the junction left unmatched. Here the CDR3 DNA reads TGTGCCACCAGCGGTAGACTAGCGGGGTTCACAGATACGCAGTATTTT. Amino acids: CATSGRLAGFTDTQYF. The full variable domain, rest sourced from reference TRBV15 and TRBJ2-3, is DAMVIQNPRYQVTQFGKPVTLSCSQTLNHNVMYWYQQKSSQAPKLLFHYYDKDFNNEADTPDNFQSRRPNTSFCFLDIRSPGLGDTAMYLCATSGRLAGFTDTQYFGPGTRLTVL.

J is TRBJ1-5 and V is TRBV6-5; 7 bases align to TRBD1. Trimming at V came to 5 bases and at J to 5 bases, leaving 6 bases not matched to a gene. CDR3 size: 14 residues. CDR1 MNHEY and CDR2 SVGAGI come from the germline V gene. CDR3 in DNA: TGTGCCAGCAGTCCGGACAGGACCCATCAGCCCCAGCATTTT. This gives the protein CASSPDRTHQPQHF.